A selection of T cell receptor beta chains follows, all from one sample in a study of identical twins. TCRdb itself ran the 5' RACE reads through MiXCR, one entry per CDR3 protein. The sample gives approximately 500,000 distinct CDR3 sequences, approximately 24% of which show up once; 2.9% is in the top ten. These same data were also listed under a study on T cells expressing NK-cell markers.

The specimen was CD4+ T cells sorted from blood. These receptors were taken from a woman between 18 and 29 years old in good health. CDR3s include the opening cysteine and the closing phenylalanine or tryptophan. Size is stated for part of the rows, as once, few or many counts, or as a class when the clone is expanded.

clone_size	v_call	cdr3_aa
.	TRBV20-1	CSARDLAITGELFF
.	TRBV20-1	CSARAGRAYGEQFF
many	TRBV3-1	CASSPLSGIAEAFF
.	TRBV4-2	CASSQELYRTDTQYF
few	TRBV7-9	CASSLGQAHGYTF
few	TRBV20-1	CSARRTSGGGEQYF
few	TRBV20-1	CSAREILEGSYNEQFF
once	TRBV12-3/TRBV12-4	CASSLRVATSTDTKYF
.	TRBV20-1	CSADRPISAFF
.	TRBV12-3/TRBV12-4	CASSSAPPGDQTQYF
few	TRBV10-3	CAIKGQGGNIQYF
.	TRBV20-1	CSARDWREVSNYEQYF
.	TRBV20-1	CSACAGSTDTQYF
few	TRBV10-3	CAISEGRTGSYEQYF
few	TRBV27	CASRYRPVSYEQYF
few	TRBV20-1	CSASNHKGLVVQYF
many	TRBV12-3/TRBV12-4	CASSLVGGQPQHF
few	TRBV7-2	CASSLAWGDGQFF
.	TRBV2	CASSVQFNEKLFF